The 30 T cell receptor beta chains below come from one sample, sequenced in a study of blood T cell repertoires in COVID-19. TCRdb's table, derived via immunoSEQ multiplex PCR, lists solely in-frame clones and lacks some. The repertoire holds more than 400,000 clones, 80% to 90% seen once, with 3% to 3.5% in the top ten. The sample comprised peripheral blood. The receptors come from a human donor in a cohort sampled during active COVID-19.

The chain has TRBV30 and TRBJ1-1; 8 nucleotides align to TRBD1. Germline trimming cut 5 bases from V and 1 base from J; bases unmatched to any gene: 6. Germline V gene sequence: CDR1 GTSNPN, CDR2 SVGIG (reference sequence). The CDR3 extends over 14 amino acids. CDR3 nucleotides: TGTGCCTGGGGGTTGGACAGGGCGAACACTGAAGCTTTCTTT. This encodes CAWGLDRANTEAFF.

The chain combines TRBV5-1 with TRBJ2-5; no reliable D call. V lost 4 bases and J lost 2, with 12 bases in between. This CDR3 spans 14 amino acids. CDR1 SGHRS and CDR2 YFSETQ come from the germline V gene. CDR3 region: CASSPSRLQETQYF. In DNA, the CDR3 is TGCGCCAGCAGCCCGTCTAGACTGCAAGAGACCCAGTACTTC.

The chain joins TRBV5-4 to TRBJ2-1; a weak D match, TRBD2 (6 bases). The CDR3 has 14 residues. Germline CDR1 and CDR2: SGHNT and YYREEE (reference sequence). Trimming stripped 0 bases from V and 9 bases from J, with 13 bases between. CDR3 region: CASSLAGSGVEQFF. The CDR3 nucleotides are TGTGCCAGCAGCTTGGCCGGGAGTGGTGTTGAGCAGTTCTTC.

Concerning this clone itself: Other DNA sequences in this sample translate to the same CDR3. In DNA form, the CDR3 reads TGTGCCAGCTCACCTGGACAGAACACTGAAGCTTTCTTT. Translation gives CASSPGQNTEAFF. This rearrangement joins TRBV18 to TRBJ1-1, with D perhaps matching TRBD1 (5 bases). Germline V gene lookup returns CDR1 KGHSH and CDR2 LQKENI. V was trimmed by 3 bases and J by 1 base, leaving 6 bases between them. This CDR3 is 13 amino acids long.

The J gene is TRBJ1-2, the V gene TRBV19, with D unclear. The CDR3 is 14 amino acids. The germline V gene has CDR1 LNHDA and CDR2 SQIVND (reference sequence). Trimming pared 1 base from V and 5 bases from J, leaving 11 bases between. This CDR3 is CASSIGRQDYGYTF. Here the CDR3 DNA reads TGTGCCAGTAGTATAGGTCGGCAGGATTATGGCTACACCTTC.

The chain uses TRBV27 and TRBJ2-4; 11 bases agree with TRBD1. Trimming cost V 1 base and J 4 bases; bases outside gene matches: 9. CDR1 and CDR2 from the germline V gene are MNHEY and SMNVEV (reference sequence). The CDR3 is made up of 18 amino acids. The CDR3 reads CASSLFGQGASDKNIQYF. CDR3 nucleotides: TGTGCCAGCAGTTTATTCGGACAGGGGGCGAGCGATAAAAACATTCAGTACTTC.

This rearrangement joins TRBV27 to TRBJ2-7; TRBD2 matches at 7 bases. The V gene end was trimmed by 0 bases and the J gene end by 2 bases; junction bases not matched to a gene: 4. This CDR3 is built from 15 residues. Germline CDR1 MNHEY, CDR2 SMNVEV (reference sequence). The CDR3 bases are TGTGCCAGCAGTTTATCGGGGGGGTCTCCCTACGAGCAGTACTTC. Translating gives CASSLSGGSPYEQYF.

The chain carries TRBV19 and TRBJ2-3, with TRBD2 matching 8 bases. CDR1 is LNHDA, CDR2 SQIVND, per germline (reference sequence). Germline trimming cut 3 bases from V and 8 bases from J; bases unmatched to any gene: 7. The CDR3 has 14 residues. CDR3 in DNA: TGTGCCAGTAGTATCGGAAGCGGGAGTAGTACGCAGTATTTT. Its protein product is CASSIGSGSSTQYF.

The J gene is TRBJ1-3, the V gene TRBV19; TRBD1 agrees at 7 bases. The CDR3 is 17 amino acids. CDR1 LNHDA and CDR2 SQIVND come from the germline V gene (reference sequence). V shed 3 bases and J 0 bases; nucleotides not matched to a gene: 8. The CDR3 region is CASSITRGQNSGNTIYF. The CDR3 region has the DNA TGTGCCAGTAGTATCACTCGGGGACAGAACTCTGGAAACACCATATATTTT.

This chain links TRBV7-3 with TRBJ2-5, with 11 bases identical to TRBD1. CDR1 and CDR2 from the germline V gene are SGHTA and FQGTGA. The CDR3 consists of 16 residues. V was pared by 2 bases and J by 4 bases, with 6 bases of the junction left unmatched. For the CDR3, the DNA is TGTGCCAGCAGCTTACTCGGACAGGGGGCTGGAGAGACCCAGTACTTC. Translation: CASSLLGQGAGETQYF.

This rearrangement joins TRBV5-1 to TRBJ2-4; maybe TRBD1 (6 bases). The CDR3 is made up of 16 amino acids. Trimming pared 0 bases from V and 0 bases from J, leaving 10 bases between. The germline gives CDR1 SGHRS, CDR2 YFSETQ. CDR3 DNA sequence: TGCGCCAGCAGCTTGGCAGGGGACCTAGCCAAAAACATTCAGTACTTC. As protein: CASSLAGDLAKNIQYF.

This rearrangement joins TRBV30 to TRBJ2-7, with TRBD2 identical over 9 bases. CDR1 and CDR2 (germline): GTSNPN, SVGIG (reference sequence). The CDR3 loop spans 14 amino acids. The ends lost 2 bases at V and 4 bases at J; junction bases unmatched: 6. The CDR3 loop reads CAWSPAGGQYEQYF. CDR3 sequence (DNA): TGTGCCTGGAGTCCTGCGGGAGGGCAGTACGAGCAGTACTTC.

This sequence joins TRBV11-2 and TRBJ1-1, with D maybe TRBD1 (5 bases). The V end was cut by 5 bases, the J end by 1 base, with 11 bases between. This CDR3 has 14 amino acids. CDR1 and CDR2 (germline): SGHAT, FQNNGV. CDR3 DNA: TGTGCCAGCAGCCCACTGACAGCGAACACTGAAGCTTTCTTT. Translating it yields CASSPLTANTEAFF.

The rearrangement joins TRBV5-1 to TRBJ1-4; 7 nucleotides align to TRBD1. The CDR3 loop spans 15 amino acids. The V gene end was trimmed by 4 bases and the J gene end by 3 bases; junction bases not matched to a gene: 6. Germline V gives CDR1 SGHRS, CDR2 YFSETQ. The CDR3 DNA reads TGCGCCAGCAGCGCACTACAGGGGCCTAATGAAAAACTGTTTTTT. Encoded protein: CASSALQGPNEKLFF. The whole variable domain, remainder taken from reference TRBV5-1 and TRBJ1-4, is KAGVTQTPRYLIKTRGQQVTLSCSPISGHRSVSWYQQTPGQGLQFLFEYFSETQRNKGNFPGRFSGRQFSNSRSEMNVSTLELGDSALYLCASSALQGPNEKLFFGSGTQLSVL.

This clone occurred a few times. The rearrangement joins TRBV7-3 to TRBJ1-1; perhaps TRBD1 as D (5 bases). The CDR3 sequence is 13 residues long. V lost 3 bases to trimming and J lost 1 base, with 6 bases between them. Germline CDR1 and CDR2: SGHTA and FQGTGA. The CDR3 is CASSLTENTEAFF. CDR3 DNA: TGTGCCAGCAGCTTGACAGAGAACACTGAAGCTTTCTTT.

This sequence joins TRBV5-8 and TRBJ2-1; TRBD2 is a possible D gene (5 bases). V was clipped by 2 bases and J by 0 bases, with 9 bases between them. The CDR3 covers 15 residues. From germline, CDR1 is SGHTS and CDR2 YDEGEE. In nucleotides, the CDR3 is TGTGCCAGCAGCTTTTTTGGGAGCTCCTACAATGAGCAGTTCTTC. Translated, it gives CASSFFGSSYNEQFF.

The V gene is TRBV7-2, the J gene TRBJ2-7; tentatively, D is TRBD1 (7 bases). From germline, CDR1 is SGHTA and CDR2 FQGNSA. CDR3 length equals 14 residues. V was cut by 3 bases and J by 3 bases, with 12 bases left in between. The CDR3 nucleotides read TGTGCCAGCAGCTTCCCAGGGGGGAGCTACGAGCAGTACTTC. Its protein is CASSFPGGSYEQYF. The whole variable domain, filled in from reference TRBV7-2 and TRBJ2-7, reads GAGVSQSPSNKVTEKGKDVELRCDPISGHTALYWYRQSLGQGLEFLIYFQGNSAPDKSGLPSDRFSAERTGGSVSTLTIQRTQQEDSAVYLCASSFPGGSYEQYFGPGTRLTVT.

In its sample, this clone was seen a few times. The genes are TRBV27 and TRBJ1-1; TRBD1 aligns across 8 bases. The V segment lost 8 bases and the J segment 3 bases; nucleotides outside the gene matches: 8. Germline CDR1 and CDR2: MNHEY and SMNVEV (reference sequence). This CDR3 has 14 amino acids. CDR3 nucleotides: TGTGCCAGCGGGGCCAGGGGGCGAGACACTGAAGCTTTCTTT. Its protein is CASGARGRDTEAFF.

The gene calls are TRBV28 and TRBJ1-2, with D perhaps matching TRBD1 (6 bases). This CDR3 region has 16 residues. The ends were cut back, 5 bases at V and 8 bases at J, with 24 bases in the middle. Per the germline V gene, CDR1 is MDHEN and CDR2 is SYDVKM. The CDR3 region is CASSPPVRGSRRGYTF. The CDR3 DNA sequence: TGTGCCAGCAGTCCCCCAGTCAGGGGATCTCGGCGGGGCTACACCTTC.

This clone showed up just a few times. The chain is built from TRBV7-2 and TRBJ1-1, with D uncertain. Germline assignment: CDR1 SGHTA and CDR2 FQGNSA. V was shortened by 4 bases and J by 0 bases, with 3 bases between the two germline ends. The CDR3 extends over 12 amino acids. This CDR3 reads CASSSVNTEAFF. DNA of the CDR3: TGTGCCAGCAGCTCAGTGAACACTGAAGCTTTCTTT.

The genes are TRBV11-2 and TRBJ1-6; 8 bases line up with TRBD1. This CDR3 has 16 residues. Germline V gene lookup returns CDR1 SGHAT and CDR2 FQNNGV. The V segment lost 5 bases and the J segment 8 bases; nucleotides outside the gene matches: 11. This chain's CDR3 is CASSRRTGNRDSPLHF. The CDR3 DNA follows: TGTGCCAGCAGCAGGAGGACAGGGAATCGAGATTCACCCCTCCACTTT.

The chain uses TRBV28 and TRBJ2-2; 7 bases map to TRBD1. The germline V gene has CDR1 MDHEN and CDR2 SYDVKM. CDR3 length: 15 residues. The V gene end was trimmed by 6 bases and the J gene end by 3 bases; junction bases not matched to a gene: 7. CDR3 sequence reads: CASRTGLWDTGELFF. The CDR3 bases are TGTGCCAGCAGGACAGGGCTATGGGACACCGGGGAGCTGTTTTTT.

This chain joins TRBV3-1 (or the pseudogene TRBV3-2) and TRBJ1-3, with unresolved D. The CDR3 consists of 17 residues. Germline-derived CDR1 and CDR2 are LGHDT and YNNKEL (reference sequence). V was shortened by 0 bases and J by 0 bases, with 12 bases between the two germline ends. The CDR3: CASSQDGGALSGNTIYF. CDR3 DNA: TGTGCCAGCAGCCAAGATGGTGGAGCGCTCTCTGGAAACACCATATATTTT.

The V call is TRBV19, the J call TRBJ1-4; possibly TRBD1 for D (5 bases). Germline values: CDR1 LNHDA, CDR2 SQIVND (reference sequence). Trimming pared 1 base from V and 0 bases from J, leaving 6 bases between. This CDR3 spans 15 amino acids. The CDR3 DNA is TGTGCCAGTAGTATAGCGGGGGCAACTAATGAAAAACTGTTTTTT. This encodes CASSIAGATNEKLFF.

The chain couples TRBV7-9 to TRBJ2-5; D is perhaps TRBD2 (5 bases). Germline loops: CDR1 SEHNR, CDR2 FQNEAQ (reference sequence). This CDR3 region has 12 residues. The V gene lost 5 bases and the J gene lost 2 bases, with 6 bases spanning the gap. CDR3 DNA: TGTGCCAGCAGCCGGGATCAAGAGACCCAGTACTTC. This sequence encodes CASSRDQETQYF.

The rearrangement joins TRBV3-1 (or the pseudogene TRBV3-2) to TRBJ1-2; D not certain. Germline V gene lookup returns CDR1 LGHDT and CDR2 YNNKEL (reference sequence). The CDR3 spans 13 residues. V lost 4 bases, J lost 4 bases, and 10 bases lay in between. The chain's CDR3 is CASSPNSVYGYTF. The DNA of the CDR3 is TGTGCCAGCAGCCCGAACAGTGTCTATGGCTACACCTTC.

J is TRBJ2-2 and V is TRBV9; maybe TRBD2 (5 bases). The CDR3 runs to 17 residues. Trimming left V 1 base short and J 1 base short, with 14 bases between. Germline CDR1 and CDR2: SGDLS and YYNGEE. CDR3 nucleotides: TGTGCCAGCAGCGTAATCTCCGGGGTGCAGAACACCGGGGAGCTGTTTTTT. Amino acids: CASSVISGVQNTGELFF. The whole variable domain, remainder taken from reference TRBV9 and TRBJ2-2, is DSGVTQTPKHLITATGQRVTLRCSPRSGDLSVYWYQQSLDQGLQFLIQYYNGEERAKGNILERFSAQQFPDLHSELNLSSLELGDSALYFCASSVISGVQNTGELFFGEGSRLTVL.

The rearrangement uses TRBV28 and TRBJ2-1; no definite D call. Germline-derived CDR1 and CDR2 are MDHEN and SYDVKM. CDR3 size: 13 residues. V was pared by 4 bases and J by 9 bases, with 13 bases between. The CDR3 DNA reads as TGTGCCAGCAGTTCCTCAGCCCCGGGTGAGCAGTTCTTC. Its translation is CASSSSAPGEQFF.

This chain joins TRBV7-8 and TRBJ1-5, with TRBD1 matching over 9 bases. The CDR3 spans 14 residues. Per the germline V gene, CDR1 is SGHVS and CDR2 is FQNEAQ. V lost 5 bases and J lost 4; bases outside the gene matches: 3. CDR3 DNA: TGTGCCAGCAGCCTAGGACAGGGGAATCAGCCCCAGCATTTT. Translation: CASSLGQGNQPQHF.

The V gene is TRBV11-3, the J gene TRBJ2-1, with D perhaps matching TRBD2 (6 bases). CDR3 length equals 13 residues. Germline V lookup: CDR1 SGHNT, CDR2 YENEEA. Trimming shortened V by 5 bases and J by 6 bases, and 11 bases separated the two germline ends. This CDR3 is CASSASGRNEQFF. The CDR3 DNA is TGTGCCAGCAGCGCCAGCGGGCGCAATGAGCAGTTCTTC.